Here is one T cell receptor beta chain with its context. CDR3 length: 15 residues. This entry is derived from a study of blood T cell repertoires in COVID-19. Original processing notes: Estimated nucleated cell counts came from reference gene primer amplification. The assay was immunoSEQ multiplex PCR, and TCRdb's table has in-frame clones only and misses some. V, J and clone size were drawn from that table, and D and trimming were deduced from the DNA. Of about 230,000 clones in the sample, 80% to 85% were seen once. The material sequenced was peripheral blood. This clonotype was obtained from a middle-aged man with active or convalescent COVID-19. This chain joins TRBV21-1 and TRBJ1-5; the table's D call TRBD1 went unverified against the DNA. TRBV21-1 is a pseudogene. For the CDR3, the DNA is TGTGCCAGCAGCCCAGGGGCCAGGGGGAATCAGCCCCAGCATTTT. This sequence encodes CASSPGARGNQPQHF.